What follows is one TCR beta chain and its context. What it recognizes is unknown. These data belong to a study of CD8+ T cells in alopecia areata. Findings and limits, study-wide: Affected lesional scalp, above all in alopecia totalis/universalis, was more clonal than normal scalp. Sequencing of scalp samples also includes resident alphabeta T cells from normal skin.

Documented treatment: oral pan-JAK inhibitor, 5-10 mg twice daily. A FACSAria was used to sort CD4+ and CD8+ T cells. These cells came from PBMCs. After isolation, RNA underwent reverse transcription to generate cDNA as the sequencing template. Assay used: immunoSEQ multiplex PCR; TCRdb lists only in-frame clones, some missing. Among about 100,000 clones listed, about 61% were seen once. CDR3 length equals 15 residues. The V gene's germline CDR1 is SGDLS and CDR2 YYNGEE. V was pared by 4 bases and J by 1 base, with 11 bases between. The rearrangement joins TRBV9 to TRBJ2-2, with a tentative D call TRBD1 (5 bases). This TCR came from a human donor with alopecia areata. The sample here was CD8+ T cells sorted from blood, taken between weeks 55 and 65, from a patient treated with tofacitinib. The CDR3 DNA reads TGTGCCAGCAGCCCCTTAAGGGGGAACACCGGGGAGCTGTTTTTT. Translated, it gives CASSPLRGNTGELFF.